This T cell receptor (beta chain) was captured in a study of vaccination and CD4 T cells after COVID-19. This clonotype appeared a single time. The antigen is undetermined. Researchers used the Oncomine TCR Beta short-read assay to sequence DNA from cultured CD4+ T cells. TCRdb re-analysed the PCR reads in MiXCR, keeping a single row per CDR3 protein. The data hold more than 10,000 distinct CDR3 sequences, with approximately 55% observed a single time. Indicated treatment: 10-day PBMC culture with coronavirus spike peptide pools or control peptides (ViraFEST assay). V was shortened by 2 bases and J by 5 bases, with 12 bases between the two germline ends. The CDR3 runs to 14 residues. In germline, CDR1 is LNHDA, CDR2 SQIVND (reference sequence).

Input material: CD4+ T cells from blood, cultured in vitro. This TCR derives from a human donor who had recovered from COVID-19. This chain links TRBV19 with TRBJ2-5, with a possible D match to TRBD1 (6 bases). Here the CDR3 DNA reads TGTGCCAGTAGTATATCAGGGGTTGGGGAGACCCAGTACTTC. This translates into CASSISGVGETQYF.